This record concerns one T cell receptor (beta chain) sequence. Its cognate antigen is unknown. Via MiXCR, TCRdb re-called the reads, giving one row per CDR3 protein. The sample lists under 90,000 distinct CDR3 sequences; more than 40% were seen once. This sample was taken from a study of T cell repertoires in cytomegalovirus infection. Study-wide context: The authors relied on CMV epitopes, both recently identified HLA-C-restricted and well-studied HLA-B-restricted. Public TCR beta signatures provided an indication of both CMV infection and a matching HLA type. The study, taken as a whole, reports: HLA-C-restricted TCR beta clonotypes specific for CMV led the ex vivo response. Summed frequency of public TCR beta families distinguished CMV carriers with the relevant HLA.

Trimming cost V 3 bases and J 2 bases; bases outside gene matches: 3. The CDR3 runs to 17 residues. CDR1 is LGHNA and CDR2 is YNFKEQ in the germline V gene. The V call is TRBV4-2, the J call TRBJ2-1; 14 nucleotides agree with TRBD2. The sequence derives from a human donor in good health (CMV status not recorded). Some clones in this sample may be carry-over from other donors' samples. Sequenced material: CD8+ T cells from cultured PBMCs, taken from culture after CMV antigen stimulation. The CDR3 sequence is CASSHATSGGAYNEQFF. For the CDR3, the DNA is TGTGCCAGCAGCCATGCGACTAGCGGGGGGGCCTACAATGAGCAGTTCTTC.